This is a list of T cell receptor beta chains from one sample in a study of prognosis after radiotherapy for stage I lung cancer. MiXCR was run by TCRdb on the multiplex PCR reads, yielding one entry per CDR3 protein. Here the sample spans 15,000 to 20,000 distinct CDR3 sequences, roughly half being singletons. Sample: PBMCs, taken before or after stereotactic body radiation therapy (not recorded which). The receptors were gathered from a donor of 50 years or more with non-small cell lung cancer. CDR3s include the opening cysteine and the closing phenylalanine or tryptophan. The order of the fields is J gene, V gene, clone size, D gene, CDR3 length, CDR3 protein, CDR3 DNA. A D gene is named only where the DNA matches it firmly. Only part of the rows carry a size: once, few, many, or a class if the clone is expanded.

j_call: TRBJ2-1; v_call: TRBV2; clone_size: many; d_call: -; cdr3_length: 13; cdr3_aa: CASSEGTYNEQFF; cdr3_nt: TGTGCCAGCAGTGAAGGGACCTACAATGAGCAGTTCTTC
j_call: TRBJ2-7; v_call: TRBV5-1; clone_size: many; d_call: TRBD1; cdr3_length: 14; cdr3_aa: CASSLGQGAYEQYF; cdr3_nt: TGCGCCAGCAGCTTGGGACAGGGGGCCTACGAGCAGTACTTC
j_call: TRBJ1-2; v_call: TRBV18; clone_size: many; d_call: -; cdr3_length: 12; cdr3_aa: CASSPGDGGYTF; cdr3_nt: TGTGCCAGCTCACCGGGGGACGGAGGCTACACCTTC
j_call: TRBJ1-1; v_call: TRBV15; clone_size: -; d_call: TRBD1; cdr3_length: 15; cdr3_aa: CATSRSQGMNTEAFF; cdr3_nt: TGTGCCACCAGCAGATCACAGGGGATGAACACTGAAGCTTTCTTT
j_call: TRBJ2-1; v_call: TRBV12-3/TRBV12-4; clone_size: -; d_call: -; cdr3_length: 12; cdr3_aa: CASSLMVQGLFF; cdr3_nt: TGTGCCAGCAGTTTAATGGTGCAGGGCCTGTTCTTC
j_call: TRBJ2-7; v_call: TRBV2; clone_size: many; d_call: TRBD2; cdr3_length: 11; cdr3_aa: CAITDGTNFLF; cdr3_nt: TGTGCCATCACCGACGGGACTAATTTCTTATTC
j_call: TRBJ2-1; v_call: TRBV20-1; clone_size: many; d_call: -; cdr3_length: 11; cdr3_aa: CSASRNNEQFF; cdr3_nt: TGCAGTGCTAGCCGGAACAATGAGCAGTTCTTC
j_call: TRBJ2-3; v_call: TRBV6-1; clone_size: many; d_call: -; cdr3_length: 16; cdr3_aa: CASSSPPETDTDTQYF; cdr3_nt: TGTGCCAGCAGTTCCCCCCCGGAGACGGACACAGATACGCAGTATTTT
j_call: TRBJ2-3; v_call: TRBV6-1; clone_size: -; d_call: -; cdr3_length: 13; cdr3_aa: CASSLGDTDTQYF; cdr3_nt: TGTGCCAGCAGCCTCGGGGACACAGATACGCAGTATTTT
j_call: TRBJ2-3; v_call: TRBV12-3/TRBV12-4; clone_size: once; d_call: -; cdr3_length: 15; cdr3_aa: CAIRPFVGSTDTQYF; cdr3_nt: TGTGCCATCAGGCCCTTCGTCGGGTCCACAGATACGCAGTATTTT
j_call: TRBJ2-1; v_call: TRBV28; clone_size: -; d_call: -; cdr3_length: 15; cdr3_aa: CASSNGECSYNDQFF; cdr3_nt: TGTGCCAGCAGCAATGGAGAGTGCTCCTACAATGACCAGTTCTTC
j_call: TRBJ2-1; v_call: TRBV20-1; clone_size: -; d_call: -; cdr3_length: 15; cdr3_aa: CSAREGALQSDEQFF; cdr3_nt: TGCAGTGCTAGAGAAGGTGCTCTTCAATCTGATGAGCAGTTCTTC
j_call: TRBJ2-2; v_call: TRBV6-2/TRBV6-3; clone_size: once; d_call: -; cdr3_length: 13; cdr3_aa: CASSYPGTGELFF; cdr3_nt: TGTGCCAGCAGTTACCCGGGCACCGGGGAGCTGTTTTTT
j_call: TRBJ2-5; v_call: TRBV28; clone_size: many; d_call: -; cdr3_length: 15; cdr3_aa: CASSLRQGLRETQYF; cdr3_nt: TGTGCCAGCAGTTTGCGGCAGGGGTTGAGAGAGACCCAGTACTTC
j_call: TRBJ1-2; v_call: TRBV9; clone_size: -; d_call: TRBD1; cdr3_length: 13; cdr3_aa: CASSPRDRDGYTF; cdr3_nt: TGTGCCAGCAGCCCCCGGGACAGGGATGGCTACACCTTC
j_call: TRBJ1-6; v_call: TRBV6-1; clone_size: medium-sized; d_call: -; cdr3_length: 14; cdr3_aa: CASSEQVDNSPLHF; cdr3_nt: TGTGCCAGCAGTGAACAGGTTGATAATTCACCCCTCCACTTT
j_call: TRBJ2-6; v_call: TRBV29-1; clone_size: many; d_call: TRBD1; cdr3_length: 16; cdr3_aa: CSALDRSLSGANVLTF; cdr3_nt: TGCAGCGCTTTGGACAGGAGTCTTTCTGGGGCCAACGTCCTGACTTTC
j_call: TRBJ2-4; v_call: TRBV5-6; clone_size: medium-sized; d_call: -; cdr3_length: 15; cdr3_aa: CASSYITDRGGIQYF; cdr3_nt: TGTGCCAGCAGTTATATCACGGACCGGGGTGGCATTCAGTACTTC
j_call: TRBJ1-1; v_call: TRBV13; clone_size: many; d_call: -; cdr3_length: 14; cdr3_aa: CASSLVGVGTEAFF; cdr3_nt: TGTGCCAGCAGCTTAGTAGGCGTGGGGACTGAAGCTTTCTTT
j_call: TRBJ2-7; v_call: TRBV9; clone_size: once; d_call: TRBD1; cdr3_length: 14; cdr3_aa: CASSVDRGSYEQYF; cdr3_nt: TGTGCCAGCAGCGTGGACAGGGGATCCTACGAGCAGTACTTC
j_call: TRBJ2-7; v_call: TRBV27; clone_size: -; d_call: -; cdr3_length: 15; cdr3_aa: CASSLQGGRDYEQYF; cdr3_nt: TGTGCCAGCAGCTTACAGGGGGGGCGCGACTACGAGCAGTACTTC
j_call: TRBJ2-7; v_call: TRBV20-1; clone_size: -; d_call: -; cdr3_length: 15; cdr3_aa: CSAISPAELAYEQYF; cdr3_nt: TGCAGTGCTATCTCGCCCGCGGAACTGGCCTACGAGCAGTACTTC
j_call: TRBJ2-7; v_call: TRBV11-2; clone_size: many; d_call: -; cdr3_length: 17; cdr3_aa: CASSLRWSALRSYEQYF; cdr3_nt: TGTGCCAGCAGCTTAAGGTGGTCAGCCTTACGTTCCTACGAGCAGTACTTC
j_call: TRBJ2-7; v_call: TRBV6-1; clone_size: once; d_call: TRBD2; cdr3_length: 16; cdr3_aa: CASRGELAGVVNEQCF; cdr3_nt: TGTGCCTCCCGTGGGGAGCTAGCGGGAGTAGTGAACGAGCAGTGCTTC
j_call: TRBJ2-3; v_call: TRBV6-1; clone_size: -; d_call: TRBD2; cdr3_length: 15; cdr3_aa: CASSPDVLAGDTQYF; cdr3_nt: TGTGCCAGCAGCCCCGATGTACTAGCGGGAGATACGCAGTATTTT
j_call: TRBJ2-7; v_call: TRBV12-3/TRBV12-4; clone_size: medium-sized; d_call: -; cdr3_length: 15; cdr3_aa: CASSLAGQPTYEQYF; cdr3_nt: TGTGCCAGCAGTTTAGCCGGACAGCCGACCTACGAGCAGTACTTC
j_call: TRBJ2-7; v_call: TRBV5-1; clone_size: few; d_call: -; cdr3_length: 14; cdr3_aa: CASSLRDEVYEQYF; cdr3_nt: TGCGCCAGCAGCCTTCGGGACGAAGTGTACGAGCAGTACTTC
j_call: TRBJ1-3; v_call: TRBV11-2; clone_size: many; d_call: -; cdr3_length: 16; cdr3_aa: CASSSRQRVTGNTVYF; cdr3_nt: TGTGCCAGCAGCTCCAGACAGAGGGTGACTGGAAACACCGTATATTTT
j_call: TRBJ2-1; v_call: TRBV10-3; clone_size: -; d_call: -; cdr3_length: 14; cdr3_aa: CAISSGAPLNEQFF; cdr3_nt: TGTGCCATCAGTTCAGGGGCCCCCCTGAATGAGCAGTTCTTC
j_call: TRBJ2-1; v_call: TRBV24-1; clone_size: -; d_call: TRBD2; cdr3_length: 19; cdr3_aa: CATSYSPVTSGRTYNEQFF; cdr3_nt: TGTGCCACCAGTTATTCCCCGGTGACTAGCGGGAGAACTTACAATGAGCAGTTCTTC
j_call: TRBJ1-5; v_call: TRBV28; clone_size: medium-sized; d_call: TRBD1; cdr3_length: 15; cdr3_aa: CASSLPGQGKKSQHF; cdr3_nt: TGTGCCAGCAGTTTGCCGGGACAGGGGAAGAAGTCCCAGCATTTT
j_call: TRBJ2-1; v_call: TRBV7-9; clone_size: many; d_call: -; cdr3_length: 14; cdr3_aa: CASSLEASANEQFF; cdr3_nt: TGTGCCAGCAGCTTAGAGGCTAGCGCCAATGAGCAGTTCTTC
j_call: TRBJ1-1; v_call: TRBV28; clone_size: many; d_call: TRBD1; cdr3_length: 17; cdr3_aa: CASSLLGAGGGSTEAFF; cdr3_nt: TGTGCCAGCAGTTTATTGGGGGCAGGGGGGGGGAGCACTGAAGCTTTCTTT
j_call: TRBJ2-7; v_call: TRBV5-1; clone_size: many; d_call: -; cdr3_length: 15; cdr3_aa: CASSPGGQGAYEQYF; cdr3_nt: TGCGCCAGCAGCCCGGGGGGCCAGGGGGCTTACGAGCAGTACTTC
j_call: TRBJ1-6; v_call: TRBV28; clone_size: medium-sized; d_call: -; cdr3_length: 13; cdr3_aa: CASQQGWNSPLHF; cdr3_nt: TGTGCCAGCCAACAGGGTTGGAATTCACCCCTCCACTTT
j_call: TRBJ2-2; v_call: TRBV11-1; clone_size: many; d_call: TRBD1; cdr3_length: 15; cdr3_aa: CASTPRDRNTGELFF; cdr3_nt: TGTGCCAGCACCCCCCGGGACAGGAACACCGGGGAGCTGTTTTTT
j_call: TRBJ2-7; v_call: TRBV27; clone_size: once; d_call: TRBD2; cdr3_length: 15; cdr3_aa: CASSLGRGGAYEQYF; cdr3_nt: TGTGCCAGCAGTTTAGGCCGCGGGGGAGCCTACGAGCAGTACTTC
j_call: TRBJ2-2; v_call: TRBV7-3; clone_size: many; d_call: -; cdr3_length: 12; cdr3_aa: CASGNVGGELFF; cdr3_nt: TGTGCCAGCGGAAATGTGGGGGGGGAGCTGTTTTTT
j_call: TRBJ2-1; v_call: TRBV30; clone_size: once; d_call: TRBD2; cdr3_length: 16; cdr3_aa: CAWSNIGLAGTNEQFF; cdr3_nt: TGTGCCTGGAGCAACATCGGACTAGCGGGGACTAATGAGCAGTTCTTC
j_call: TRBJ2-3; v_call: TRBV25-1; clone_size: medium-sized; d_call: -; cdr3_length: 18; cdr3_aa: CASSELVLGGSATDTQYF; cdr3_nt: TGTGCCAGCAGTGAATTAGTTTTAGGAGGATCAGCTACAGATACGCAGTATTTT
j_call: TRBJ1-1; v_call: TRBV30; clone_size: -; d_call: -; cdr3_length: 13; cdr3_aa: CSWQLHGRIEAFF; cdr3_nt: TGTTCCTGGCAACTCCATGGGAGGATTGAAGCTTTCTTT
j_call: TRBJ2-3; v_call: TRBV28; clone_size: -; d_call: -; cdr3_length: 15; cdr3_aa: CASSSWAWVTDTQYF; cdr3_nt: TGTGCCAGCAGTTCCTGGGCCTGGGTCACAGATACGCAGTATTTT
j_call: TRBJ2-5; v_call: TRBV5-4; clone_size: -; d_call: -; cdr3_length: 13; cdr3_aa: CASSLVRGETQYF; cdr3_nt: TGTGCCAGCAGCTTGGTGCGGGGAGAGACCCAGTACTTC
j_call: TRBJ1-3; v_call: TRBV30; clone_size: -; d_call: -; cdr3_length: 14; cdr3_aa: CAWSLTPSGNTIYF; cdr3_nt: TGTGCCTGGAGTTTAACCCCGTCTGGGAACACCATATATTTT
j_call: TRBJ2-3; v_call: TRBV7-9; clone_size: many; d_call: -; cdr3_length: 13; cdr3_aa: CASSLGGTDTQYF; cdr3_nt: TGTGCCAGCAGCTTGGGTGGCACAGATACGCAGTATTTT
j_call: TRBJ2-5; v_call: TRBV24-1; clone_size: many; d_call: -; cdr3_length: 15; cdr3_aa: CATSDRTGAQETQYF; cdr3_nt: TGTGCCACCAGTGACCGTACTGGGGCCCAAGAGACCCAGTACTTC
j_call: TRBJ2-1; v_call: TRBV12-3/TRBV12-4; clone_size: medium-sized; d_call: TRBD2; cdr3_length: 15; cdr3_aa: CASSLGSGIFNEQFF; cdr3_nt: TGTGCCAGCAGTTTAGGTAGCGGGATATTCAATGAGCAGTTCTTC
j_call: TRBJ2-3; v_call: TRBV27; clone_size: -; d_call: -; cdr3_length: 16; cdr3_aa: CASSLKGGGRTDTQYF; cdr3_nt: TGTGCCAGCAGTTTAAAAGGGGGGGGCCGGACAGATACGCAGTATTTT
j_call: TRBJ1-1; v_call: TRBV30; clone_size: many; d_call: -; cdr3_length: 14; cdr3_aa: CAWSVYTGNTEAFF; cdr3_nt: TGTGCCTGGAGTGTATACACGGGGAACACTGAAGCTTTCTTT
j_call: TRBJ1-4; v_call: TRBV28; clone_size: many; d_call: -; cdr3_length: 14; cdr3_aa: CASSPPMPNEKLFF; cdr3_nt: TGTGCCAGCAGCCCGCCTATGCCTAATGAAAAACTGTTTTTT
j_call: TRBJ2-7; v_call: TRBV10-3; clone_size: many; d_call: -; cdr3_length: 14; cdr3_aa: CAISESILGAVQYF; cdr3_nt: TGTGCCATCAGTGAGTCGATACTGGGGGCCGTGCAGTACTTC